This T cell receptor beta chain emerged from a study of breast tumors, draining lymph nodes, adjacent tissues. Points from the study as a whole: Most tumor T cells seemingly derive from lymph node, then expand in tumor. The lymph node origin of tumor T cells was framed as consistent with a hypothesis, not demonstrated. Luminal-like breast cancer showed significantly greater tumor-nontumor repertoire similarity than basal-like breast cancer did. Tumor TCR diversity was below lymph nodes but above nontumor tissue.

Samples came from axillary lymph nodes draining the breast cancer. TCRdb reanalysed the multiplex PCR reads using MiXCR and keeps one entry per CDR3 protein. The sample lists under 150,000 distinct CDR3 sequences, about 20% occurring once. Comment on this clonotype: The antigen is undetermined.

The germline V and J ends were trimmed by 6 bases and 0 bases, with 12 bases remaining between them. In germline, CDR1 is MDHEN, CDR2 SYDVKM. The CDR3 runs 15 residues. The chain links TRBV28 to TRBJ1-5; the D gene is possibly TRBD1 (5 bases). This sequence originates from a female donor with breast cancer. Some clones in this sample may be carry-over from other donors' samples. The sample consisted of axillary lymph node tissue. CDR3 residues: CASSYTDSSNQPQHF. Written as DNA, the CDR3 is TGTGCCAGCAGCTACACCGACAGTAGCAATCAGCCCCAGCATTTT.